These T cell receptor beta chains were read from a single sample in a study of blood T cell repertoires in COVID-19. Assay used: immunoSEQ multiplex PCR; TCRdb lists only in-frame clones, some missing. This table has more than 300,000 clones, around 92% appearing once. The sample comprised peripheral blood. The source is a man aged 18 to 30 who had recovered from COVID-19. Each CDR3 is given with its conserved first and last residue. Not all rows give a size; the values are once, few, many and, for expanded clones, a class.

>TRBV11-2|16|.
CASSLGSGGVTDTQYF
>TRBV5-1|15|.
CASSAGAGGTGELFF
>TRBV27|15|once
CASSLSVRGNTEAFF
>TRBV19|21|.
CASSTLWDRGLAGPSTDTQYF
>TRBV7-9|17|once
CASSLVAQGVRDYEQYF
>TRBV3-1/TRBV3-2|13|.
CASSQQNRYGYTF
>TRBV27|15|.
CASTPWQGQWNEQFF
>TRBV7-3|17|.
CASSLGLVGQGFANDHF
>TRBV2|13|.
CASSQDRVREQFF
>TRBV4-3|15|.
CASSRDTLNTGELFF
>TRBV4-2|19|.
CASSPLGSGGTVSTDTQYF
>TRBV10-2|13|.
CASRLIGADEQFF
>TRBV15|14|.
CATSTYSVTGELFF
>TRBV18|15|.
CASSPDRAKNYGYTF
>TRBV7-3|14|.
CANSTGSGSYEQYF
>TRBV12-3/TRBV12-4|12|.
CASSFPRYEQYF
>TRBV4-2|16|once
CASSQDHPAMNSPLHF
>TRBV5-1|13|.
CASSLDSNTEAFF
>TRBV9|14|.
CASSVGGGGGEQYF
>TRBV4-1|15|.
CASSQTPDSNTEAFF
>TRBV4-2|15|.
CASSQEYQGFSPLHF
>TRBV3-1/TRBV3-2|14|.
CASSQGQGPGEQYF
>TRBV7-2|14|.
CASSPEAANYGYTF
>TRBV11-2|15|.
CASSYLAGTYNEQFF
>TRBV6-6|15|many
CASSSSGTGSYEQYF
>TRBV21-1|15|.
CAGFRGGWQNSPLHF
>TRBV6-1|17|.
CASSVPGAGSGANVLTF
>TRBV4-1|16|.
CASSRVGTVSNQPQHF
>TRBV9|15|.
CASSVGGNMNTEAFF
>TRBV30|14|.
CAWKRQGTGNTIYF
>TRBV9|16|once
CASSVAAGAGQETQYF
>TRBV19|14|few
CASREGGEGTEAFF
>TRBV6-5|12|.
CATDRPSYEQYF